A single sample gave rise to the 5 T cell receptor beta chains below, sequenced in a study of identical twins. MiXCR, run by TCRdb on the 5' RACE reads, gives a single entry per CDR3 protein. Of under 1 million distinct CDR3 sequences in the sample, 9% to 15% were seen once. The same sample was also used in a study of yellow fever vaccine responses in identical twins.

Sequencing was done on a sample of PBMCs. The receptors were gathered from a woman under 30 in good health.

The CDR3 loop reads CASSTGDRTLNQPQHF. In DNA form, the CDR3 reads TGTGCCAGTAGTACCGGGGACAGGACCTTGAATCAGCCCCAGCATTTT. The rearrangement joins TRBV19 to TRBJ1-5; TRBD1 agrees at 8 bases. Germline V gene sequence: CDR1 LNHDA, CDR2 SQIVND (reference sequence). V trimming: 4 bases; J trimming: 4 bases; junction bases outside the gene matches: 9. The CDR3 is made up of 16 amino acids.

This clonotype was detected a few times. V and J are TRBV5-1 and TRBJ2-1, with D perhaps TRBD1 (6 bases). Germline V CDR1 and CDR2: SGHRS, YFSETQ. The length of the CDR3 is 15 residues. V shed 7 bases and J shed 0 bases, with 14 bases lying between them. Here the CDR3 reads CASCRDIYSYNEQFF. CDR3 DNA sequence: TGCGCCAGCTGCCGGGACATCTACTCCTACAATGAGCAGTTCTTC.

The chain carries TRBV12-3 or TRBV12-4 and TRBJ1-2; the D is unclear. CDR3 length equals 12 residues. Trimming shortened V by 4 bases and J by 2 bases, and 5 bases separated the two germline ends. CDR3 region: CASSSLNYGYTF. The CDR3 bases are TGTGCCAGCAGTTCGCTAAACTATGGCTACACCTTC.

This clonotype was seen a handful of times. The V call is TRBV20-1, the J call TRBJ1-2; D uncertain. Deletions cut 6 bases from V and 4 bases from J, with 15 bases between. Germline CDR1 is DFQATT and CDR2 is SNEGSKA (reference sequence). This CDR3 is 13 amino acids long. CDR3 amino acids: CSADAANSYGYTF. In nucleotides, the CDR3 is TGCAGTGCCGACGCAGCGAATTCCTATGGCTACACCTTC.

The chain joins TRBV11-1 to TRBJ2-7; 9 positions agree with TRBD1. Unmatched junction bases numbered 13, after V lost 1 base and J lost 3 bases. The CDR3 totals 18 residues. The germline CDR1 and CDR2 sequences are SGHAT and FQDESV (reference sequence). CDR3 loop: CASSLETLGTGFFYEQYF. The CDR3 DNA sequence: TGTGCCAGCAGCTTAGAAACTCTTGGGACAGGGTTCTTCTACGAGCAGTACTTC.